Presented here are 19 T cell receptor beta chains from one specimen sequenced in a study of blood T cells in healthy people across ages. The use of a sample-barcoded 5' primer and a J-beta primer mix characterized a second PCR of roughly 6 to 12 cycles. One entry per CDR3 protein results from TCRdb running MiXCR on the 5' RACE reads. This sample has 600,000 to 900,000 distinct CDR3 sequences, with roughly 24% found just once. The same sample was also used in a study of T cells of mothers and their children.

The sequencing sample was made of blood. These receptors were taken from a boy younger than 18 in good health.

This clonotype appeared a few times. The J gene is TRBJ2-5, the V gene TRBV20-1, with a tentative D call TRBD2 (6 bases). The CDR3 extends over 15 amino acids. In germline, CDR1 is DFQATT, CDR2 SNEGSKA (reference sequence). The germline V and J ends were trimmed by 0 bases and 7 bases, with 18 bases remaining between them. DNA of the CDR3: TGCAGTGCTAGAGATAGGAGGGGCCGCCGGGGGACCCAGTACTTC. Translation gives CSARDRRGRRGTQYF.

Only a few counts were recorded for this clonotype. The genes are TRBV11-2 and TRBJ2-5; 9 nucleotides match TRBD2. Trimming removed 3 bases from V and 1 base from J; junction bases left unmatched: 0. This CDR3 is built from 14 residues. CDR1 is SGHAT, CDR2 FQNNGV, per germline. Here the CDR3 reads CASSFSGSQETQYF. The CDR3 DNA is TGTGCCAGCAGCTTTAGCGGGAGCCAAGAGACCCAGTACTTC.

This clonotype was observed once. V usage is TRBV15 and J usage is TRBJ2-7; D is possibly TRBD1 or TRBD2 (5 bases each). The germline V and J ends were trimmed by 0 bases and 6 bases, with 12 bases remaining between them. Germline CDR1 and CDR2: LNHNV and YYDKDF (reference sequence). The CDR3 has 14 residues. CDR3: CATSRDSGAGEQYF. The CDR3 DNA is TGTGCCACCAGCAGAGATTCCGGGGCCGGCGAGCAGTACTTC.

The CDR3 DNA sequence: TGCAGTGCTAGACTAGCGGGGAGCGAGCAGTACTTC. Protein product: CSARLAGSEQYF. This rearrangement joins TRBV20-1 to TRBJ2-7, with 9 bases that match TRBD2. After removal of 2 bases from V and 6 bases from J, the junction contained 2 bases not matched to a gene. Germline CDR1 DFQATT, CDR2 SNEGSKA (reference sequence). The CDR3 consists of 12 residues.

The sample holds a few counts of this clonotype. The gene calls are TRBV5-5 and TRBJ1-2; 7 nucleotides line up with TRBD1. The CDR3 totals 14 residues. In germline, CDR1 is SGHKS, CDR2 YYEKEE (reference sequence). The V and J ends lost 4 bases and 6 bases, in that order; junction bases with no gene match: 9. The CDR3 coding sequence is TGTGCCAGCAGCACTATTACAGGGGAGCATGGCTACACCTTC. It codes for CASSTITGEHGYTF.

This clonotype came up a few times. The V gene is TRBV30, the J gene TRBJ1-2; the D is unclear. Trimming took 2 bases from V and 3 from J, leaving 13 bases between them. CDR3 length equals 14 residues. Germline CDR1 reads GTSNPN; CDR2 reads SVGIG (reference sequence). CDR3 bases: TGTGCCTGGAGTCCGGGTGGAGGAGACTATGGCTACACCTTC. This sequence encodes CAWSPGGGDYGYTF. Full variable domain (rest looked up from reference TRBV30 and TRBJ1-2): SQTIHQWPATLVQPVGSPLSLECTVEGTSNPNLYWYRQAAGRGLQLLFYSVGIGQISSEVPQNLSASRPQDRQFILSSKKLLLSDSGFYLCAWSPGGGDYGYTFGSGTRLTVV.

The gene calls are TRBV7-2 and TRBJ2-1; 7 positions match TRBD1. V trimming: 6 bases; J trimming: 4 bases; junction bases outside the gene matches: 9. The V gene's germline CDR1 is SGHTA and CDR2 FQGNSA. The CDR3 has 15 amino acids. The CDR3 loop is CASRSPGQTYNEQFF. CDR3 coding DNA: TGTGCCAGCAGATCACCGGGACAGACATACAATGAGCAGTTCTTC.

The chain employs TRBV30 and TRBJ2-7, with D possibly matching TRBD1 (5 bases). CDR1 and CDR2 (germline): GTSNPN, SVGIG (reference sequence). The CDR3 sequence is 14 residues long. The ends were cut back, 3 bases at V and 2 bases at J, with 14 bases in the middle. The CDR3 DNA is TGTGCCTGGAGCCGCGGTTCCAGGGCCTACGAGCAGTACTTC. Translated: CAWSRGSRAYEQYF.

This clonotype was counted once. The V call is TRBV4-1, the J call TRBJ2-3; 12 positions agree with TRBD2. This CDR3 has 17 amino acids. The V gene end was trimmed by 4 bases and the J gene end by 1 base; junction bases not matched to a gene: 6. Germline values: CDR1 MGHRA, CDR2 YSYEKL. The CDR3 spells CASSLGGLAGRTDTQYF. The CDR3, as DNA: TGCGCCAGCAGCCTTGGAGGACTAGCGGGGCGCACAGATACGCAGTATTTT.

V gene TRBV29-1 combines with J gene TRBJ2-3; 9 nucleotides agree with TRBD2. The V gene end was trimmed by 3 bases and the J gene end by 4 bases; junction bases not matched to a gene: 5. Germline V CDR1 and CDR2: SQVTM, ANQGSEA. The CDR3 is 14 residues long. CDR3 DNA: TGCAGCGTTGAGGCGGGGGGGCATCCAGATACGCAGTATTTT. It encodes CSVEAGGHPDTQYF.

This clonotype was detected only a few times. The chain is built from TRBV6-1 and TRBJ2-5, with TRBD2 identical over 9 bases. The CDR3 contains 11 residues. J was trimmed by 5 bases and V by 11 bases; bases with no gene match: 3. The germline V gene encodes CDR1 MNHNS and CDR2 SASEGT. CDR3 sequence reads: CAGGLAETQYF. As DNA, the CDR3 is TGTGCCGGGGGACTAGCTGAGACCCAGTACTTC.

V is TRBV6-5 and J is TRBJ2-3; no clear D gene. Trimming took 6 bases from V and 8 from J, leaving 15 bases between them. The CDR3 totals 13 residues. Germline V lookup: CDR1 MNHEY, CDR2 SVGAGI. The CDR3 loop is CASRQPMRGTQYF. CDR3 in DNA: TGTGCCAGCAGGCAGCCTATGAGAGGTACGCAGTATTTT.

The chain joins TRBV11-3 to TRBJ2-5, with D unclear. The closer fit of TRBJ2-7 to the DNA end suggests the J call may be wrong. The V gene's germline CDR1 is SGHNT and CDR2 YENEEA. The CDR3 contains 15 residues. CDR3 sequence reads: CASSLDPGQGYEQYF. The CDR3 nucleotides are TGTGCCAGCAGCTTAGATCCGGGCCAAGGCTACGAGCAGTACTTC.

This clonotype was seen only a few times. The chain has TRBV15 and TRBJ1-5; unclear D gene. From germline, CDR1 is LNHNV and CDR2 YYDKDF (reference sequence). This CDR3 region has 15 residues. V was pared by 1 base and J by 2 bases, with 9 bases between. CDR3 coding DNA: TGTGCCACCAGCAGAGGAGACTTAGGCAATCAGCCCCAGCATTTT. Translated, it gives CATSRGDLGNQPQHF.

CDR3 in amino acids: CASSPGTGGTQYF. The CDR3 DNA reads TGTGCCAGCAGCCCAGGGACAGGGGGGACCCAGTACTTC. The rearrangement uses TRBV7-3 and TRBJ2-5; 11 bases fit TRBD1. Germline trimming cut 5 bases from V and 7 bases from J; bases unmatched to any gene: 3. The CDR3 totals 13 residues. Germline V gene lookup returns CDR1 SGHTA and CDR2 FQGTGA.

The rearrangement links TRBV6-1 to TRBJ2-4; 7 bases fit TRBD2. The CDR3 contains 14 residues. The ends lost 7 bases at V and 0 bases at J; junction bases unmatched: 3. Germline CDR1 and CDR2: MNHNS and SASEGT. The CDR3 region has the DNA TGTGCCAGCACGGCGGGAGTAGCCAAAAACATTCAGTACTTC. It encodes CASTAGVAKNIQYF.

In regard to this clonotype: A junction end diverges from the germline sequence, so it may reflect a read error. The chain combines TRBV7-3 with TRBJ2-5; D is perhaps TRBD2 (5 bases). The closer fit of TRBJ2-1 to the DNA end suggests the J call may be wrong. This CDR3 region has 13 residues. CDR1 SGHTA and CDR2 FQGTGA come from the germline V gene. The CDR3 here is CASSFKGADEQFF. CDR3 nucleotide sequence: TGCGCCAGCAGCTTTAAGGGAGCAGATGAGCAGTTCTTC.

The rearrangement joins TRBV20-1 to TRBJ2-7; D possibly corresponds to TRBD1 (6 bases). V was clipped by 3 bases and J by 3 bases, with 15 bases between them. Germline CDR1 DFQATT, CDR2 SNEGSKA (reference sequence). CDR3 size: 14 residues. CDR3 in amino acids: CSARDADRSYEQYF. In nucleotides, the CDR3 is TGCAGTGCTAGGGACGCGGACAGAAGCTACGAGCAGTACTTC.

The chain links TRBV29-1 to TRBJ2-5, with a tentative D call TRBD1 (6 bases). V lost 5 bases and J lost 4, with 11 bases in between. The CDR3 consists of 12 residues. CDR1 and CDR2 from the germline V gene are SQVTM and ANQGSEA. In DNA, the CDR3 is TGCAGCGTTCGCCTGACAGGAGAGACCCAGTACTTC. Translated: CSVRLTGETQYF.